The 32 T cell receptor beta chains listed next were all sequenced from one sample in a study of blood T cells in healthy people across ages. A second about 7 to 11 cycle PCR used barcoded and J-beta primers. TCRdb reprocessed the 5' RACE reads with MiXCR, giving one entry per CDR3 protein. The data show around 2 million distinct CDR3 sequences, roughly two fifths seen once. Sample: blood. These receptors came from a human donor in good health.

This clonotype appeared a single time. The chain employs TRBV4-1 and TRBJ1-1, with D perhaps matching TRBD1 (6 bases). CDR1 MGHRA and CDR2 YSYEKL come from the germline V gene. V was cut by 6 bases and J by 4 bases, with 18 bases left in between. CDR3 size: 15 residues. Here the CDR3 DNA reads TGCGCCAGCAGGGGGTTACAGGGAAGGTTCACTGAAGCTTTCTTT. This gives the protein CASRGLQGRFTEAFF.

This clonotype has only a few counts. CDR3 region: CASSPALLYNEQFF. DNA of the CDR3: TGTGCCAGCAGCCCGGCCCTCTTATACAATGAGCAGTTCTTC. This sequence joins TRBV5-5 and TRBJ2-1; D call uncertain. Germline lookup yields CDR1 SGHKS and CDR2 YYEKEE (reference sequence). V was cut by 4 bases and J by 4 bases, with 12 bases left in between. This CDR3 spans 14 amino acids.

The chain joins TRBV9 to TRBJ2-7; unclear D gene. Germline V gene sequence: CDR1 SGDLS, CDR2 YYNGEE. The CDR3 sequence is 15 residues long. Trimming cost V 4 bases and J 4 bases, with 18 bases left between them. The DNA of the CDR3 is TGTGCCAGCAGCCACGGACCCACGAAGGAGTACGAGCAGTACTTC. Translation gives CASSHGPTKEYEQYF. Together with reference TRBV9 and TRBJ2-7, the CDR3 gives the full variable domain: DSGVTQTPKHLITATGQRVTLRCSPRSGDLSVYWYQQSLDQGLQFLIQYYNGEERAKGNILERFSAQQFPDLHSELNLSSLELGDSALYFCASSHGPTKEYEQYFGPGTRLTVT.

Worth noting for this clonotype: This could be a read error, since a much larger clone is one nucleotide away. V is TRBV5-1 and J is TRBJ2-1; D not resolved. V lost 1 base and J 13 bases, leaving 15 bases between the germline ends. Germline V gene lookup returns CDR1 SGHRS and CDR2 YFSETQ. This CDR3 contains 13 residues. The CDR3 region is CASSLSGVETQFF. The CDR3 DNA sequence: TGCGCCAGCAGCTTGAGTGGTGTTGAGACCCAGTTCTTC.

This clonotype was seen only a few times. The gene calls are TRBV18 and TRBJ2-7; 7 bases are a match to TRBD2. The CDR3 is 13 amino acids. J was trimmed by 3 bases and V by 4 bases; bases with no gene match: 3. CDR1 and CDR2 (germline): KGHSH, LQKENI. CDR3 nucleotide sequence: TGTGCCAGCTCACAGGGGAGGGTCTACGAGCAGTACTTC. It specifies CASSQGRVYEQYF.

A single count supports this clonotype. At one end the junction does not follow the germline gene, possibly because of a read error. V is TRBV5-1 and J is TRBJ2-7; 10 bases are a match to TRBD1. The V gene's germline CDR1 is SGHRS and CDR2 YFSETQ. The CDR3 consists of 15 residues. The CDR3 nucleotides are TGCGCCGGCAGCGTATCCGGGACAGGGGATTACGAGCAGTACTTC. Translated, it gives CAGSVSGTGDYEQYF.

This clonotype was recorded a few times. The chain links TRBV7-2 to TRBJ2-4; D may be TRBD1 or TRBD2 (5 bases each). The CDR3 totals 15 residues. V was shortened by 3 bases and J by 7 bases, with 16 bases between the two germline ends. Germline CDR1 reads SGHTA; CDR2 reads FQGNSA. DNA of the CDR3: TGTGCCAGCAGCTTTGGTGTCGGTTGGGGGAACATTCAGTACTTC. The encoded protein is CASSFGVGWGNIQYF.

This clonotype was seen a few times. The V gene is TRBV5-1, the J gene TRBJ1-1; 7 bases match TRBD1. Germline loops: CDR1 SGHRS, CDR2 YFSETQ. V gave up 0 bases and J gave up 0 bases; unmatched junction bases: 5. This CDR3 contains 16 residues. DNA of the CDR3: TGCGCCAGCAGCTTGGCCCGGGACAGCATGAACACTGAAGCTTTCTTT. This gives the protein CASSLARDSMNTEAFF. The full variable domain, rest sourced from reference TRBV5-1 and TRBJ1-1, is KAGVTQTPRYLIKTRGQQVTLSCSPISGHRSVSWYQQTPGQGLQFLFEYFSETQRNKGNFPGRFSGRQFSNSRSEMNVSTLELGDSALYLCASSLARDSMNTEAFFGQGTRLTVV.

The V gene is TRBV29-1, the J gene TRBJ2-7; the D is unclear. Trimming removed 4 bases from V and 6 bases from J, with 16 bases in between. This CDR3 spans 13 amino acids. The germline CDR1 and CDR2 sequences are SQVTM and ANQGSEA. The CDR3 nucleotides are TGCAGCGTTGGGGGTGGGAACGGCGGCGAGCAGTACTTC. Translating gives CSVGGGNGGEQYF.

This chain uses TRBV20-1 with TRBJ1-1, with D unclear. V lost 6 bases and J lost 3, with 14 bases in between. The CDR3 runs to 13 residues. Looked up from germline, CDR1 is DFQATT and CDR2 is SNEGSKA (reference sequence). The CDR3 nucleotides are TGCAGTGCCAGACATCCCGCCTACACTGAAGCTTTCTTT. Translated, it gives CSARHPAYTEAFF.

This clonotype was observed at least ten times. The J gene is TRBJ2-7, the V gene TRBV9; possibly TRBD2 for D (6 bases). Germline V CDR1 and CDR2: SGDLS, YYNGEE. The CDR3 totals 15 residues. Trimming shortened V by 0 bases and J by 2 bases, and 12 bases separated the two germline ends. CDR3 nucleotide sequence: TGTGCCAGCAGCGTAGGGGGGACTCCCACCTACGAGCAGTACTTC. It encodes CASSVGGTPTYEQYF.

The J gene is TRBJ2-7, the V gene TRBV5-1, with TRBD2 as a possible D gene (6 bases). The ends were cut back, 5 bases at V and 3 bases at J, with 15 bases in the middle. Germline loops: CDR1 SGHRS, CDR2 YFSETQ. This CDR3 is 14 amino acids long. Here the CDR3 reads CASRVGGTNYEQYF. In DNA, the CDR3 is TGCGCCAGCAGGGTTGGGGGGACCAACTACGAGCAGTACTTC.

Only a few counts were recorded for this clonotype. The DNA of the CDR3 is TGCAGTGCTACCGGACATGGGTACTACGAGCAGTACTTC. This translates into CSATGHGYYEQYF. The J gene is TRBJ2-7, the V gene TRBV20-1; weak D call: TRBD1 (5 bases). V lost 4 bases and J 3 bases, leaving 13 bases between the germline ends. CDR1 and CDR2 (germline): DFQATT, SNEGSKA (reference sequence). The length of the CDR3 is 13 residues.

The genes are TRBV7-8 and TRBJ2-1; 8 bases agree with TRBD2. Trimming removed 5 bases from V and 12 bases from J; junction bases left unmatched: 9. The germline CDR1 and CDR2 sequences are SGHVS and FQNEAQ. This CDR3 spans 13 amino acids. For the CDR3, the DNA is TGTGCCAGCAGCCCACGGACCGGGGGGGCGCAGTTCTTC. Translated: CASSPRTGGAQFF. Variable domain in full (rest from reference TRBV7-8 and TRBJ2-1): GAGVSQSPRYKVAKRGQDVALRCDPISGHVSLFWYQQALGQGPEFLTYFQNEAQLDKSGLPSDRFFAERPEGSVSTLKIQRTQQEDSAVYLCASSPRTGGAQFFGPGTRLTVL.

This clonotype was observed a handful of times. This chain connects TRBV7-2 to TRBJ1-1; D is ambiguous. CDR3 length equals 12 residues. Germline-derived CDR1 and CDR2 are SGHTA and FQGNSA. Trimming pared 2 bases from V and 4 bases from J, leaving 5 bases between. The CDR3 DNA reads TGTGCCAGCAGCTTAACCCGCACTGAAGCTTTCTTT. The encoded protein is CASSLTRTEAFF.

The chain uses TRBV4-3 and TRBJ2-1; 7 bases fit TRBD2. The CDR3 has 17 amino acids. CDR1 is LGHNA and CDR2 is YSLEER in the germline V gene. J was trimmed by 3 bases and V by 4 bases; bases with no gene match: 12. CDR3 bases: TGCGCCAGCAGCCGAATAGTTAGCGGGTTCGGCTACAATGAGCAGTTCTTC. Translating it yields CASSRIVSGFGYNEQFF.

The chain recombines TRBV24-1 with TRBJ2-3; tentative D call: TRBD2 (6 bases). Germline V gene lookup returns CDR1 KGHDR and CDR2 SFDVKD. V was cut by 4 bases and J by 0 bases, with 13 bases left in between. The CDR3 covers 16 residues. Here the CDR3 DNA reads TGTGCCACCAGTGACCCCGCGGCGGGGAGCACAGATACGCAGTATTTT. This sequence encodes CATSDPAAGSTDTQYF.

This sequence joins TRBV12-3 or TRBV12-4 and TRBJ2-1, with D perhaps matching TRBD2 (6 bases). This CDR3 contains 15 residues. Deletions cut 4 bases from V and 1 base from J, with 11 bases between. CDR3 nucleotides: TGTGCCAGCAGTTCGGCCCGGGAGTCCTACAATGAGCAGTTCTTC. It encodes CASSSARESYNEQFF.

The V and J genes are TRBV28 and TRBJ2-1, with D perhaps given as TRBD1 or TRBD2 (5 bases each). The length of the CDR3 is 15 residues. V lost 6 bases to trimming and J lost 10 bases, with 22 bases between them. CDR1 is MDHEN, CDR2 SYDVKM, per germline. Here the CDR3 DNA reads TGTGCCAGCAGGATTGGTGGGGACGTCCTTAGGGAGCAGTTCTTC. Its protein is CASRIGGDVLREQFF.

This clonotype turned up a few times. The chain recombines TRBV15 with TRBJ2-4; tentatively, D is TRBD2 (5 bases). The CDR3 is made up of 13 amino acids. Germline lookup yields CDR1 LNHNV and CDR2 YYDKDF (reference sequence). The ends were cut back, 3 bases at V and 7 bases at J, with 10 bases in the middle. CDR3 nucleotide sequence: TGTGCCACCAGCAGCGGGGTGGTGAACATTCAGTACTTC. Amino acids: CATSSGVVNIQYF.

The chain carries TRBV6-5 and TRBJ1-1; TRBD1 agrees at 7 bases. The germline V gene encodes CDR1 MNHEY and CDR2 SVGAGI. The CDR3 has 14 residues. J lost 6 bases, V lost 2 bases, and 6 bases had no gene match. CDR3 bases: TGTGCCAGCAGTTACGCAACAGGGGATCCTGAAGCTTTCTTT. It is translated as CASSYATGDPEAFF.

The CDR3 coding sequence is TGTGCCAGCAGTTACTCGGCGGGACTAGTGGGGCAGTTCTTC. Its translation: CASSYSAGLVGQFF. The chain combines TRBV6-2 or TRBV6-3 with TRBJ2-1; 8 bases map to TRBD2. Germline-derived CDR1 and CDR2 are MNHEY and SVGEGT. The CDR3 has 14 amino acids. Losses at the gene ends were 0 bases for V and 12 bases for J; bases not matched to a gene: 7.

The genes are TRBV12-3 or TRBV12-4 and TRBJ1-5; no reliable D call. CDR3 length: 17 residues. Trimming removed 8 bases from V and 5 bases from J, with 25 bases in between. The CDR3 reads CASPGESGIAPYQPQHF. CDR3 nucleotide sequence: TGTGCCAGCCCTGGGGAGTCGGGTATCGCCCCTTATCAGCCCCAGCATTTT.

V gene TRBV27 combines with J gene TRBJ2-7; possible D gene TRBD2, 6 bases. This CDR3 region has 16 residues. Trimming removed 2 bases at V and 1 base at J, with 15 bases between. Germline-derived CDR1 and CDR2 are MNHEY and SMNVEV (reference sequence). CDR3 sequence (DNA): TGTGCCAGCAGTTTACTCCCGGGACTGATGTCCTACGAGCAGTACTTC. Translating it yields CASSLLPGLMSYEQYF.

The CDR3 region is CASSPKSASTQYF. CDR3 in DNA: TGTGCCAGCAGCCCTAAAAGTGCCTCGACGCAGTATTTT. The rearrangement links TRBV3-1 to TRBJ2-3; D unresolved. With 4 bases removed from V and 9 bases from J, the gap between germline ends came to 14 bases. This CDR3 has 13 amino acids. CDR1 is LGHDT, CDR2 YNNKEL, per germline (reference sequence).

V usage is TRBV4-3 and J usage is TRBJ1-2; D remains ambiguous. V lost 1 base and J lost 4, with 10 bases in between. Germline values: CDR1 LGHNA, CDR2 YSLEER. The CDR3 length is 14 residues. The CDR3 bases are TGCGCCAGCAGCCAAGGCCCCAAGGGCTATGGCTACACCTTC. This sequence encodes CASSQGPKGYGYTF.

The V call is TRBV7-2, the J call TRBJ2-3; TRBD1 agrees at 7 bases. The CDR3 spans 16 residues. Germline-derived CDR1 and CDR2 are SGHTA and FQGNSA. The trim removed 5 bases at V and 4 bases at J, leaving 12 bases unmatched. The CDR3: CASSPLTGMAADTQYF. DNA for the CDR3: TGTGCCAGCAGCCCCTTGACAGGGATGGCAGCAGATACGCAGTATTTT.

Only a few counts were recorded for this clonotype. V gene TRBV20-1 combines with J gene TRBJ2-5, with a possible D match to TRBD1 (6 bases). The CDR3 is 12 amino acids. Germline V gene data show CDR1 as DFQATT and CDR2 as SNEGSKA (reference sequence). Trimming stripped 7 bases from V and 6 bases from J, with 15 bases between. The chain's CDR3 is CSVITRDKTQYF. As DNA, the CDR3 is TGCAGTGTTATAACTAGGGACAAGACCCAGTACTTC.

The V gene is TRBV4-3, the J gene TRBJ2-3; D gene ambiguous. CDR3 length: 14 amino acids. Germline-derived CDR1 and CDR2 are LGHNA and YSLEER. The V end was cut by 0 bases, the J end by 6 bases, with 10 bases between. CDR3 sequence reads: CASSQDRTADTQYF. In DNA form, the CDR3 reads TGCGCCAGCAGCCAAGATCGAACCGCCGATACGCAGTATTTT.

The chain combines TRBV6-5 with TRBJ1-1; D is ambiguous. This CDR3 has 19 amino acids. V shed 2 bases and J shed 7 bases, with 29 bases lying between them. Per the germline V gene, CDR1 is MNHEY and CDR2 is SVGAGI. CDR3 coding DNA: TGTGCCAGCAGTTACGCATTTGATTCTCCGGGCCCAGGATCTGATGAAGCTTTCTTT. Its protein is CASSYAFDSPGPGSDEAFF.

This chain joins TRBV6-5 and TRBJ1-2, with TRBD1 identical over 9 bases. The V gene's germline CDR1 is MNHEY and CDR2 SVGAGI. Trimming took 4 bases from V and 6 from J; bases not matched to a gene: 12. CDR3 length equals 16 residues. The CDR3 nucleotides are TGTGCCAGCAGTTCCCCGGACAGGGGAGGAGTCGATGGCTACACCTTC. Translating gives CASSSPDRGGVDGYTF.

The rearrangement links TRBV12-3 or TRBV12-4 to TRBJ1-5; no definite D call. Between the trimmed V and J ends, which lost 0 bases and 0 bases, there was a span of 3 bases. The CDR3 has 14 residues. The CDR3 sequence: CASSLANSNQPQHF. CDR3 sequence (DNA): TGTGCCAGCAGTTTAGCGAATAGCAATCAGCCCCAGCATTTT.